This T cell receptor beta chain originates from a study of cytotoxic CD8 clonotypes in ibrutinib-treated CLL. V was clipped by 5 bases and J by 0 bases; unmatched bases: 2. CDR1 and CDR2 from the germline V gene are SGHTA and FQGNSA. The CDR3 is 14 residues long. Sequencing used immunoSEQ multiplex PCR; TCRdb keeps in-frame clones, though not all of them. In the table there are about 130,000 clones, around 76% of which are singletons. This sequence was found in a human donor with chronic lymphocytic leukemia. The sequences come from PBMCs, collected after 24 months of ibrutinib treatment. This chain connects TRBV7-2 to TRBJ2-3; 7 bases align to TRBD1. The CDR3 DNA is TGTGCCAGCAGCCCGGGACAGAGCACAGATACGCAGTATTTT. Its translation is CASSPGQSTDTQYF.